These 17 T cell receptor beta chains were sequenced from one sample in a study of shared clonotypes between healthy human individuals. The assay was immunoSEQ multiplex PCR, and TCRdb's table has in-frame clones only and misses some. This table holds about 2 million clones, about 95% found once. Positively selected for CCR7, the CD45RO-negative cells used as naive CD8 cells excluded terminally differentiated effector memory CD45RA+ cells. The sequenced sample was naive CD8+ T cells sorted from blood. Receptors were obtained from a man younger than 35 in good health.

J is TRBJ2-1 and V is TRBV9; maybe TRBD1 (5 bases). CDR3 size: 14 residues. The germline V and J ends were trimmed by 5 bases and 4 bases, with 13 bases remaining between them. The germline V gene encodes CDR1 SGDLS and CDR2 YYNGEE. In DNA, the CDR3 is TGTGCCAGCAGTGCTCGTGGGGCTTACAATGAGCAGTTCTTC. Its protein product is CASSARGAYNEQFF.

Points on this clone: Other nucleotide sequences in the sample specify the same CDR3. The chain joins TRBV28 to TRBJ2-7, with D tentatively TRBD1 (5 bases). Per the germline V gene, CDR1 is MDHEN and CDR2 is SYDVKM. The CDR3 contains 14 residues. V was trimmed by 6 bases and J by 0 bases, leaving 12 bases between them. The CDR3: CASSLQGSSYEQYF. For the CDR3, the DNA is TGTGCCAGCAGCCTTCAGGGCAGCTCCTACGAGCAGTACTTC.

The V and J genes are TRBV27 and TRBJ1-5, with unresolved D. This CDR3 is 15 amino acids long. Germline-derived CDR1 and CDR2 are MNHEY and SMNVEV (reference sequence). Trimming pared 6 bases from V and 0 bases from J, leaving 12 bases between. CDR3: CASRPLWDSNQPQHF. The CDR3, as DNA: TGTGCCAGCAGGCCACTTTGGGATAGCAATCAGCCCCAGCATTTT.

This chain links TRBV11-2 with TRBJ2-7; either TRBD1 or TRBD2 may supply D (6 bases each). Trimming shortened V by 1 base and J by 3 bases, and 13 bases separated the two germline ends. The V gene's germline CDR1 is SGHAT and CDR2 FQNNGV. This CDR3 is 15 amino acids long. In DNA form, the CDR3 reads TGTGCCAGCAGCTTAGGAGGGGGGTTGGGCTACGAGCAGTACTTC. Protein product: CASSLGGGLGYEQYF.

The chain combines TRBV30 with TRBJ1-2; no clear D gene. V shed 4 bases and J shed 3 bases, with 18 bases lying between them. The germline V gene encodes CDR1 GTSNPN and CDR2 SVGIG (reference sequence). CDR3 length: 15 residues. The CDR3 here is CAWNGVGGNHYGYTF. CDR3 nucleotides: TGTGCCTGGAACGGGGTCGGCGGTAACCACTATGGCTACACCTTC. The full variable domain, in which reference TRBV30 and TRBJ1-2 provide the parts outside the CDR3, is SQTIHQWPATLVQPVGSPLSLECTVEGTSNPNLYWYRQAAGRGLQLLFYSVGIGQISSEVPQNLSASRPQDRQFILSSKKLLLSDSGFYLCAWNGVGGNHYGYTFGSGTRLTVV.

J is TRBJ2-5 and V is TRBV10-2, with TRBD2 matching 12 bases. This CDR3 has 15 amino acids. V gave up 7 bases and J gave up 1 base; unmatched junction bases: 4. From germline, CDR1 is WSHSY and CDR2 SAAADI. CDR3 bases: TGCGCCAGCACCAAACTAGCGGGAGGCCAAGAGACCCAGTACTTC. Protein: CASTKLAGGQETQYF.

The chain carries TRBV19 and TRBJ2-1; 9 bases are a match to TRBD2. The ends lost 5 bases at V and 4 bases at J; junction bases unmatched: 6. The CDR3 is made up of 15 amino acids. Per germline, CDR1 LNHDA and CDR2 SQIVND (reference sequence). The CDR3 sequence: CASSVAGEGYNEQFF. DNA for the CDR3: TGTGCCAGTAGTGTAGCGGGAGAAGGTTACAATGAGCAGTTCTTC.

In this sample, this clone turned up once. The chain has TRBV20-1 and TRBJ1-1; D uncertain. Trimming shortened V by 2 bases and J by 4 bases, and 5 bases separated the two germline ends. Germline CDR1 is DFQATT and CDR2 is SNEGSKA (reference sequence). The CDR3 contains 11 residues. The CDR3 region is CSARKTTEAFF. The CDR3 DNA sequence: TGCAGTGCTAGAAAGACCACTGAAGCTTTCTTT.

Here the CDR3 DNA reads TGTGCCAGCAGTTACTCGAGCCTGCTTACGTACAATGAGCAGTTCTTC. Translated: CASSYSSLLTYNEQFF. This sequence joins TRBV6-6 and TRBJ2-1; D is uncertain. V was shortened by 0 bases and J by 4 bases, with 13 bases between the two germline ends. Per the germline V gene, CDR1 is MNHNY and CDR2 is SVGAGI (reference sequence). The CDR3 covers 16 residues.

The V call is TRBV7-9, the J call TRBJ2-7; weak D call: TRBD2 (7 bases). Trimming removed 3 bases at V and 3 bases at J, with 12 bases between. CDR1 is SEHNR and CDR2 is FQNEAQ in the germline V gene (reference sequence). The CDR3 spans 14 residues. In DNA, the CDR3 is TGTGCCAGCAGCTTTGGGGGAGGGGGCTACGAGCAGTACTTC. Encoded protein: CASSFGGGGYEQYF.

This chain uses TRBV7-9 with TRBJ2-7; 10 bases match TRBD1. With V trimmed by 10 bases and J by 3 bases, 12 bases remained unmatched. The CDR3 is 15 amino acids. CDR1 and CDR2 from the germline V gene are SEHNR and FQNEAQ (reference sequence). The CDR3 sequence is CATVEGGTGVYEQYF. Here the CDR3 DNA reads TGTGCCACCGTCGAGGGGGGGACAGGGGTCTACGAGCAGTACTTC. Supplemented by reference TRBV7-9 and TRBJ2-7, the full variable domain reads DTGVSQNPRHKITKRGQNVTFRCDPISEHNRLYWYRQTLGQGPEFLTYFQNEAQLEKSRLLSDRFSAERPKGSFSTLEIQRTEQGDSAMYLCATVEGGTGVYEQYFGPGTRLTVT.

The gene calls are TRBV6-6 and TRBJ2-1, with a weak D call TRBD1 (6 bases). The CDR3 length is 15 residues. The germline gives CDR1 MNHNY, CDR2 SVGAGI (reference sequence). V was pared by 2 bases and J by 7 bases, with 15 bases between. CDR3 loop: CASSYDWAGENEQFF. The CDR3 coding sequence is TGTGCCAGCAGTTACGATTGGGCAGGGGAGAATGAGCAGTTCTTC.

The gene calls are TRBV15 and TRBJ2-3, with TRBD2 identical over 9 bases. This CDR3 contains 17 residues. Germline CDR1 reads LNHNV; CDR2 reads YYDKDF (reference sequence). The V and J ends lost 3 bases and 0 bases, in that order; junction bases with no gene match: 7. DNA for the CDR3: TGTGCCACCAGCAGGACTCTTAGCGGGGGAAGCACAGATACGCAGTATTTT. Its translation is CATSRTLSGGSTDTQYF.

The table lists this clone with a count of one. This sequence joins TRBV7-2 and TRBJ2-7, with TRBD1 matching over 9 bases. This CDR3 is built from 16 residues. Germline V gene sequence: CDR1 SGHTA, CDR2 FQGNSA. The junction had 9 bases not matched to a gene; V was cut back by 0 bases and J by 6 bases. CDR3 bases: TGTGCCAGCAGCTTAGCACCCGGGACAGGGATCTTCGAGCAGTACTTC. Translation: CASSLAPGTGIFEQYF.

This clone was observed a few times. The junction shows a germline mismatch at one end, possibly a read error. The rearrangement links TRBV6-5 to TRBJ2-7, with D perhaps TRBD1 (6 bases). CDR1 is MNHEY and CDR2 is SVGAGI in the germline V gene. The CDR3 has 11 residues. The DNA of the CDR3 is TGCACAGCAGGGGATTTCTACGAGCAGTACTTC. Its translation is CTAGDFYEQYF.

V and J are TRBV30 and TRBJ2-7; D perhaps matches TRBD1 (5 bases). Deletions cut 3 bases from V and 3 bases from J, with 21 bases between. The germline gives CDR1 GTSNPN, CDR2 SVGIG (reference sequence). This CDR3 comprises 16 residues. CDR3 protein: CAWSDSDSPYDYEQYF. The CDR3 DNA is TGTGCCTGGAGCGACTCTGACAGCCCATATGACTACGAGCAGTACTTC.

The CDR3 sequence: CASSQLLAGTGDYGELFF. The DNA of the CDR3 is TGCGCCAGCAGCCAACTACTGGCCGGGACAGGGGATTACGGGGAGCTGTTTTTT. The chain uses TRBV4-3 and TRBJ2-2; 10 bases line up with TRBD1. The V gene's germline CDR1 is LGHNA and CDR2 YSLEER. V was pared by 2 bases and J by 7 bases, with 13 bases of the junction left unmatched. The CDR3 is 18 amino acids.